The entry below describes one T cell receptor (beta chain). Its cognate antigen is unknown. The data are from a study of cytomegalovirus exposure and HLA in healthy donors. The repertoire was sequenced with immunoSEQ multiplex PCR; TCRdb's copy has only in-frame clones and lacks some. The table has about 130,000 clones, 80% to 90% seen once. Germline CDR1 SQVTM, CDR2 ANQGSEA. The CDR3 has 14 residues. V gave up 6 bases and J gave up 5 bases; unmatched junction bases: 11. General study points: Most observed TCR sequences were rare, whereas some public TCRs were detected in many donors. High specificity and sensitivity for cytomegalovirus status were reported for the classifier. First-cohort TCR clusters were later found to tend to co-occur in the 130 or so validation repertoires.

The sample taken for sequencing was PBMCs. This chain joins TRBV29-1 and TRBJ2-7, with 9 nucleotides matching TRBD1. The receptor was isolated from a woman between 18 and 29 years old in good health and CMV-seropositive. The CDR3 DNA reads TGCAGCGTGCACAGGGGGCCCCTCGGGGACGAGCAGTACTTC. It translates to CSVHRGPLGDEQYF.